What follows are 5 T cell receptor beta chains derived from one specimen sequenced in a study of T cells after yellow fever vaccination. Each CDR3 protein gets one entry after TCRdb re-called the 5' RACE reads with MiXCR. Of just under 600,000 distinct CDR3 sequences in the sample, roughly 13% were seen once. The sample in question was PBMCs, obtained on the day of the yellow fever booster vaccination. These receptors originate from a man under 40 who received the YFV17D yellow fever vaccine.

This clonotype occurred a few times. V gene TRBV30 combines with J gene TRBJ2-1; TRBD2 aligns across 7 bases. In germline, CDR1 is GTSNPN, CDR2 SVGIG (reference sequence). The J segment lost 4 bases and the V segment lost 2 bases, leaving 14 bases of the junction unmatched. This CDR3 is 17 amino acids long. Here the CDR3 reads CAWSFSTRDYLYNEQFF. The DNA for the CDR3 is TGTGCCTGGAGTTTCTCGACCCGGGACTATCTGTACAATGAGCAGTTCTTC.

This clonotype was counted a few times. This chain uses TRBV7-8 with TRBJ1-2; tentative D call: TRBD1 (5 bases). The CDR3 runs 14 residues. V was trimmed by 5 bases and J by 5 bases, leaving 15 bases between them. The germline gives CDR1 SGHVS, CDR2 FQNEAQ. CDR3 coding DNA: TGTGCCAGCAGCCCCGGGACGGGAGTTTATGGCTACACCTTC. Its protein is CASSPGTGVYGYTF.

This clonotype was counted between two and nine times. CDR3 nucleotides: TGTGCCAGCAGCGTAGAAAGCGGAGGTCTTGAGCAGTTCTTC. It codes for CASSVESGGLEQFF. This rearrangement joins TRBV9 to TRBJ2-1, with D possibly matching TRBD2 (5 bases). The germline V and J ends were trimmed by 0 bases and 9 bases, with 13 bases remaining between them. Germline assignment: CDR1 SGDLS and CDR2 YYNGEE. CDR3 length: 14 amino acids.

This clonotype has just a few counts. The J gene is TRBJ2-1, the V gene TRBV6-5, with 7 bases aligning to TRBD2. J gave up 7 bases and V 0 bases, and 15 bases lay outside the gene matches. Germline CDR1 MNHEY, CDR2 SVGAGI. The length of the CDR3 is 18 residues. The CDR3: CASSYSLWEGHSRNEQFF. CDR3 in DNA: TGTGCCAGCAGTTACTCGCTGTGGGAGGGCCATAGTAGGAATGAGCAGTTCTTC.

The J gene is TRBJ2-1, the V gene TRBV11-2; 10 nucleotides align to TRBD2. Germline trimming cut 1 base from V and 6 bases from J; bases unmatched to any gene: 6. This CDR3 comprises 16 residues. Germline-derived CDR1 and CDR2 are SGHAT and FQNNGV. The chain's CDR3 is CASSLVLAGWSNEQFF. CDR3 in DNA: TGTGCCAGCAGCTTAGTACTAGCGGGATGGAGCAATGAGCAGTTCTTC.